This T cell receptor (beta chain) emerged from a study of T cell responses to AZD1222 COVID-19 vaccine. CDR3 size: 13 residues. Germline lookup yields CDR1 SEHNR and CDR2 FQNEAQ (reference sequence). Trimming pared 4 bases from V and 6 bases from J, leaving 9 bases between. A remark on this clone: Its target is not known.

Study-level findings and limits: Only five or six people who got AZD1222 tested seropositive at baseline. Possibly, clonal diversity was underestimated; donors were largely white British and included more females.

Repertoires were generated with immunoSEQ multiplex PCR, while TCRdb's copy carries only in-frame clones and drops some. The sample consists of about 78,000 clones, roughly 86% of them appearing once. Sequenced material: peripheral blood, taken on day 0 of MenACWY control vaccination. The TCR was taken from an adult in good health. The V and J genes are TRBV7-9 and TRBJ2-2; D perhaps matches TRBD1 (5 bases). This CDR3 reads CASSSGLSGELFF. CDR3 nucleotide sequence: TGTGCCAGCAGCTCAGGGTTGTCCGGGGAGCTGTTTTTT.